This T cell receptor beta chain was found in a study of blood T cells in healthy people across ages. On the study more broadly: Capture by template switching was about one barcoded beta molecule per two T cells. Study-level points and caveats: With donor CMV status unknown, expanded clonotype changes were possibly confounded.

Trimming pared 5 bases from V and 4 bases from J, leaving 15 bases between. Germline V gene lookup returns CDR1 SGHVS and CDR2 FNYEAQ. The CDR3 extends over 16 amino acids. Each of the donors had roughly 10 milliliters of peripheral blood drawn into EDTA-treated Vacutainer tubes. Note on this clonotype: The antigen remains unidentified.

Then a second PCR, running about 6 to 11 cycles, was carried out with a sample-barcoded 5' primer and a J-beta primer mix. Via MiXCR, TCRdb re-called the 5' RACE reads, giving one row per CDR3 protein. The sample gives roughly 1.5 million distinct CDR3 sequences, about 45% of which show up once; approximately 4% is in the top ten. The chain links TRBV7-6 to TRBJ1-6, with unresolved D. Sequences were obtained from blood. This clonotype was obtained from a woman in her late teens or twenties in good health. This CDR3 is CASSLKSRSYNSPLHF. The CDR3 bases are TGTGCCAGCAGCCTAAAGTCCAGGAGTTATAATTCACCCCTCCACTTT.